This TCR beta chain comes out of a study of OX40 agonist ivuxolimab in advanced cancers. At the level of the study: Dose-escalation cases comprised hepatocellular carcinoma, melanoma, renal cell or head and neck cancer. Patients were around 83% male with ages roughly 20 to 80, mean roughly 55.

Systemic immunosuppression or a history of autoimmune disease excluded patients. Only one count was recorded for this clone. Its cognate antigen is unknown. The repertoire was sequenced with immunoSEQ multiplex PCR; TCRdb's copy has only in-frame clones and lacks some. The sample has 99,000 or so clones, roughly four fifths seen once. The CDR3 extends over 14 amino acids. The ends lost 4 bases at V and 6 bases at J; junction bases unmatched: 6. The germline V gene has CDR1 SGDLS and CDR2 YYNGEE. General study points: Some of the nonresponding patients also showed low levels of normalized T-cell clonal expansion.

The chain combines TRBV9 with TRBJ2-1; 8 bases are a match to TRBD2. The material sequenced was CD4+ or CD8+ T cells sorted from blood, taken in a trial of the OX40 agonist ivuxolimab. This TCR was recovered from an adult with an advanced solid tumor such as melanoma, head and neck, liver or kidney cancer. This chain's CDR3 is CASSPGLGVNEQFF. CDR3 coding DNA: TGTGCCAGCAGCCCGGGACTAGGGGTCAATGAGCAGTTCTTC.